The 21 T cell receptor beta chains in this list originate from one sample, sequenced in a study of blood T cell repertoires in COVID-19. The data were produced by immunoSEQ multiplex PCR, yet TCRdb's version contains in-frame clones alone and is incomplete. Altogether hundreds of thousands of clones are present, about four fifths being singletons, with the ten largest covering roughly a tenth. The sample comprised peripheral blood. These receptors all come from an elderly woman with acute or convalescent COVID-19.

This chain links TRBV11-2 with TRBJ1-2; 10 nucleotides agree with TRBD1. Germline V gene data show CDR1 as SGHAT and CDR2 as FQNNGV. This CDR3 comprises 15 residues. After removal of 5 bases from V and 4 bases from J, the junction contained 7 bases not matched to a gene. The CDR3: CASSPTGGAFYGYTF. CDR3 nucleotide sequence: TGTGCCAGCAGCCCGACAGGGGGCGCTTTCTATGGCTACACCTTC.

The chain joins TRBV6-2 or TRBV6-3 to TRBJ2-2, with TRBD2 identical over 12 bases. J was trimmed by 5 bases and V by 6 bases; bases with no gene match: 4. CDR1 MNHEY and CDR2 SVGEGT come from the germline V gene. CDR3 size: 15 residues. The CDR3 DNA is TGTGCCAGCAGCTTAGGACTAGCGGGGACCGGGGAGCTGTTTTTT. This translates into CASSLGLAGTGELFF.

The chain links TRBV21-1 to TRBJ1-1; the table gives TRBD1 as D, unverified against the DNA. TRBV21-1 counts as a pseudogene. This CDR3 contains 13 residues. The CDR3 bases are TGTGCCAGCCGGGAAGGGGGCCAGACTGAAGCTTTCTTT. It yields the protein CASREGGQTEAFF.

This chain connects TRBV18 to TRBJ1-5, with D maybe TRBD1 (5 bases). In germline, CDR1 is KGHSH, CDR2 LQKENI. CDR3 length: 16 amino acids. Trimming took off 3 bases at V and 4 bases at J, with 16 bases between the two ends. CDR3 loop: CASSPLGGLQNQPQHF. The CDR3 DNA is TGTGCCAGCTCACCCCTGGGGGGATTACAAAATCAGCCCCAGCATTTT.

V usage is TRBV19 and J usage is TRBJ1-6; 8 bases align to TRBD1. The J segment lost 8 bases and the V segment lost 5 bases, leaving 5 bases of the junction unmatched. The CDR3 loop spans 14 amino acids. The germline CDR1 and CDR2 sequences are LNHDA and SQIVND (reference sequence). The CDR3 sequence is CASSLRGLDSPLHF. In DNA form, the CDR3 reads TGTGCCAGTAGTCTCAGGGGGCTAGATTCACCCCTCCACTTT.

The chain combines TRBV30 with TRBJ2-2; 9 bases are a match to TRBD1. Germline CDR1 GTSNPN, CDR2 SVGIG (reference sequence). The CDR3 covers 13 residues. J was trimmed by 7 bases and V by 6 bases; bases with no gene match: 6. Here the CDR3 reads CACGTGSIGELFF. The CDR3 DNA sequence: TGTGCCTGCGGGACAGGGAGCATCGGGGAGCTGTTTTTT.

This rearrangement joins TRBV12-5 to TRBJ2-6; perhaps TRBD1 as D (6 bases). Trimming took off 4 bases at V and 6 bases at J, with 13 bases between the two ends. Germline loops: CDR1 LGHNT, CDR2 FRNRAP. The CDR3 is 15 residues long. The CDR3 sequence is CASGSGQLEANVLTF. The CDR3 DNA reads as TGTGCTAGTGGTTCCGGACAGCTAGAGGCCAACGTCCTGACTTTC.

The chain is built from TRBV5-1 and TRBJ2-7; D is unresolved. CDR3 length equals 13 residues. Trimming left V 0 bases short and J 1 base short, with 5 bases between. The germline CDR1 and CDR2 sequences are SGHRS and YFSETQ. The CDR3 spells CASSLAQSYEQYF. The DNA for the CDR3 is TGCGCCAGCAGCTTGGCCCAGTCCTACGAGCAGTACTTC.

The CDR3 loop is CASSRQGAGEKLFF. The CDR3 DNA reads TGTGCCAGCAGCCGACAGGGGGCAGGGGAAAAACTGTTTTTT. This chain uses TRBV7-9 with TRBJ1-4; TRBD1 matches at 10 bases. Germline values: CDR1 SEHNR, CDR2 FQNEAQ (reference sequence). The CDR3 extends over 14 amino acids. The V gene end was trimmed by 5 bases and the J gene end by 8 bases; junction bases not matched to a gene: 5. Full variable domain (remainder filled in from reference TRBV7-9 and TRBJ1-4): DTGVSQNPRHKITKRGQNVTFRCDPISEHNRLYWYRQTLGQGPEFLTYFQNEAQLEKSRLLSDRFSAERPKGSFSTLEIQRTEQGDSAMYLCASSRQGAGEKLFFGSGTQLSVL.

This chain connects TRBV7-8 to TRBJ1-1; 7 positions agree with TRBD1. V was pared by 2 bases and J by 4 bases, with 4 bases of the junction left unmatched. The CDR3 totals 14 residues. Per germline, CDR1 SGHVS and CDR2 FQNEAQ. CDR3: CASSLLRGATEAFF. The DNA for the CDR3 is TGTGCCAGCAGCTTACTCAGGGGGGCCACTGAAGCTTTCTTT.

CDR3 sequence: CASSPVRGRTEAFF. CDR3 sequence (DNA): TGTGCCAGCAGCCCGGTTCGGGGTCGGACTGAAGCTTTCTTT. The V gene is TRBV7-9, the J gene TRBJ1-1; no reliable D call. Per the germline V gene, CDR1 is SEHNR and CDR2 is FQNEAQ (reference sequence). This CDR3 region has 14 residues. Trimming cost V 5 bases and J 5 bases, with 15 bases left between them.

This chain uses TRBV3-1 (or the pseudogene TRBV3-2) with TRBJ1-4; the D is unclear. From germline, CDR1 is LGHDT and CDR2 YNNKEL (reference sequence). The CDR3 sequence is 14 residues long. Trimming shortened V by 0 bases and J by 3 bases, and 5 bases separated the two germline ends. CDR3: CASSQDTANEKLFF. As DNA, the CDR3 is TGTGCCAGCAGCCAAGACACAGCTAATGAAAAACTGTTTTTT.

This rearrangement joins TRBV5-1 to TRBJ2-1; 9 bases map to TRBD2. The CDR3 has 15 residues. The V and J ends lost 4 bases and 4 bases, in that order; junction bases with no gene match: 6. Germline loops: CDR1 SGHRS, CDR2 YFSETQ. The CDR3 spells CASSLSGLAYNEQFF. The CDR3 DNA is TGCGCCAGCAGCCTCTCGGGACTAGCTTACAATGAGCAGTTCTTC.

The chain links TRBV4-1 to TRBJ1-1, with a weak D call TRBD1 (5 bases). The V and J ends lost 0 bases and 5 bases respectively, with 10 bases between them. Germline V gene sequence: CDR1 MGHRA, CDR2 YSYEKL. The CDR3 length is 14 residues. The CDR3 sequence: CASSQEARTTEAFF. As DNA, the CDR3 is TGCGCCAGCAGCCAAGAAGCGAGGACAACTGAAGCTTTCTTT.

The CDR3 protein is CASSHRGLAGNEQFF. CDR3 nucleotides: TGCGCCAGCAGCCATCGCGGACTAGCGGGGAATGAGCAGTTCTTC. V is TRBV4-3 and J is TRBJ2-1, with 12 nucleotides matching TRBD2. The CDR3 is 15 amino acids. Germline CDR1 LGHNA, CDR2 YSLEER. V gave up 3 bases and J gave up 7 bases; unmatched junction bases: 4.

The chain is built from TRBV27 and TRBJ2-7, with D possibly TRBD2 on 5 matching bases. Germline V gives CDR1 MNHEY, CDR2 SMNVEV (reference sequence). The CDR3 has 15 residues. V was shortened by 5 bases and J by 4 bases, with 18 bases between the two germline ends. DNA of the CDR3: TGTGCCAGCAGTCCCGGCCGACTATCCGAGTACGAGCAGTACTTC. It translates to CASSPGRLSEYEQYF.

The chain uses TRBV28 and TRBJ1-5; tentative D call: TRBD1 (6 bases). Deletions cut 6 bases from V and 9 bases from J, with 15 bases between. Germline assignment: CDR1 MDHEN and CDR2 SYDVKM. The CDR3 spans 13 residues. The CDR3 loop is CASSWDTSGPQHF. CDR3 sequence (DNA): TGTGCCAGCAGCTGGGACACCTCAGGGCCCCAGCATTTT.

The genes are TRBV14 and TRBJ2-2, with 9 bases fitting TRBD1. V lost 9 bases, J lost 3 bases, and 5 bases stayed unmatched. The CDR3 covers 14 residues. Germline V gene lookup returns CDR1 SGHDN and CDR2 FVKESK. CDR3 nucleotide sequence: TGTGCCAGGAGGGGGACAGGGTACACCGGGGAGCTGTTTTTT. This gives the protein CARRGTGYTGELFF.

This clone came up once. The V and J genes are TRBV2 and TRBJ2-4, with 9 bases that match TRBD2. The CDR3 is 15 amino acids. From germline, CDR1 is SNHLY and CDR2 FYNNEI. After removal of 7 bases from V and 4 bases from J, the junction contained 8 bases not matched to a gene. The CDR3 region has the DNA TGTGCCAGCACATACCTGACTAGCGGTAAAAACATTCAGTACTTC. Translated: CASTYLTSGKNIQYF.

The CDR3 here is CATLRQGVDTIYF. The CDR3 DNA follows: TGTGCCACTTTACGACAGGGAGTTGACACCATATATTTT. This chain uses TRBV19 with TRBJ1-3; the match to TRBD1 covers 7 bases. Trimming removed 10 bases from V and 8 bases from J; junction bases left unmatched: 11. CDR1 and CDR2 (germline): LNHDA, SQIVND (reference sequence). CDR3 length: 13 amino acids.

The chain joins TRBV6-2 or TRBV6-3 to TRBJ2-2; D may be TRBD1 (6 bases). There are 15 residues in the CDR3. Germline V gives CDR1 MNHEY, CDR2 SVGEGT. Trimming cost V 4 bases and J 1 base, with 10 bases left between them. CDR3 DNA sequence: TGTGCCAGCAGTTTTACAGGGCTGAACACCGGGGAGCTGTTTTTT. It is translated as CASSFTGLNTGELFF.